The entry below describes one T cell receptor beta chain. The sample originates from a study of blood T cell repertoires in COVID-19. TCRdb's copy holds only in-frame clones and misses some; the assay was immunoSEQ multiplex PCR. The sample has under 50,000 clones, 79% seen once; the top ten hold 23%. V lost 4 bases, J lost 5 bases, and 4 bases stayed unmatched. The CDR3 runs to 13 residues. Germline CDR1 and CDR2: SNHLY and FYNNEI. This receptor was identified in a man between 65 and 80 years old with acute or convalescent COVID-19. The sequenced sample consisted of peripheral blood. V and J are TRBV2 and TRBJ2-5; TRBD2 matches 7 bases. As DNA, the CDR3 is TGTGCCAGCAGTGGGCTAGCGGCGGAGACCCAGTACTTC. Amino acids: CASSGLAAETQYF.